A single sample gave rise to the 12 T cell receptor beta chains below, sequenced in a study of monozygotic twins with inflammatory bowel disease. TCRdb re-called the 5' RACE reads and catalogs CDR3 proteins one per entry, DNA excluded. The data include around 410,000 distinct CDR3 sequences; the top ten clones carry 2% to 3%. Material for sequencing was blood. The receptor set was obtained from a human donor with ulcerative colitis or Crohn's disease, or a healthy co-twin of an affected twin (not recorded which).

The V call is TRBV20-1, the J call TRBJ2-3; the D call of TRBD1 rests on TCRdb alone, since no DNA is present to check it. Germline V lookup: CDR1 DFQATT, CDR2 SNEGSKA (reference sequence). This CDR3 is 14 amino acids long. The CDR3 region is CSASGRGGPDTQYF.

The chain joins TRBV14 to TRBJ2-2. Germline loops: CDR1 SGHDN, CDR2 FVKESK. The CDR3 has 13 amino acids. This CDR3 reads CASSQDITGELFF. The entire variable domain, with the rest obtained from reference TRBV14 and TRBJ2-2, is as follows: EAGVTQFPSHSVIEKGQTVTLRCDPISGHDNLYWYRRVMGKEIKFLLHFVKESKQDESGMPNNRFLAERTGGTYSTLKVQPAELEDSGVYFCASSQDITGELFFGEGSRLTVL.

The chain is built from TRBV24-1 and TRBJ2-1; absent DNA, TCRdb's TRBD2 call cannot be checked. This CDR3 has 14 residues. Looked up from germline, CDR1 is KGHDR and CDR2 is SFDVKD. The CDR3: CATSDFTSGNEQFF.

The chain has TRBV30 and TRBJ1-1. There are 13 residues in the CDR3. From germline, CDR1 is GTSNPN and CDR2 SVGIG (reference sequence). The CDR3 region is CAWRLTVATEAFF.

This chain joins TRBV5-1 and TRBJ1-1; TCRdb selects TRBD1, and the lack of DNA leaves this call unchecked. CDR3 length: 15 amino acids. Germline loops: CDR1 SGHRS, CDR2 YFSETQ. The CDR3 reads CASSSGGAENTEAFF. The entire variable domain, with the rest obtained from reference TRBV5-1 and TRBJ1-1, is as follows: KAGVTQTPRYLIKTRGQQVTLSCSPISGHRSVSWYQQTPGQGLQFLFEYFSETQRNKGNFPGRFSGRQFSNSRSEMNVSTLELGDSALYLCASSSGGAENTEAFFGQGTRLTVV.

The J gene is TRBJ2-5, the V gene TRBV7-2. CDR1 is SGHTA, CDR2 FQGNSA, per germline. The CDR3 has 11 residues. The CDR3: CASSLLQTQYF.

The rearrangement uses TRBV3-1 and TRBJ1-2. Per the germline V gene, CDR1 is LGHDT and CDR2 is YNNKEL (reference sequence). This CDR3 has 13 residues. CDR3 sequence: CASSQARYYSYTF. Using reference TRBV3-1 and TRBJ1-2 for the parts outside the CDR3, the full variable domain is DTAVSQTPKYLVTQMGNDKSIKCEQNLGHDTMYWYKQDSKKFLKIMFSYNNKELIINETVPNRFSPKSPDKAHLNLHINSLELGDSAVYFCASSQARYYSYTFGSGTRLTVV.

The V and J genes are TRBV5-1 and TRBJ2-1; TCRdb gives TRBD2 as the D gene, but with no DNA this cannot be confirmed. Germline V CDR1 and CDR2: SGHRS, YFSETQ. This CDR3 region has 17 residues. The CDR3 region is CASSLPRAGGTYNEQFF.

J is TRBJ2-7 and V is TRBV14. This CDR3 region has 13 residues. Germline CDR1 and CDR2: SGHDN and FVKESK. The CDR3 loop is CASSRMSSYEQYF. Drawing the rest from reference TRBV14 and TRBJ2-7, the complete variable domain is EAGVTQFPSHSVIEKGQTVTLRCDPISGHDNLYWYRRVMGKEIKFLLHFVKESKQDESGMPNNRFLAERTGGTYSTLKVQPAELEDSGVYFCASSRMSSYEQYFGPGTRLTVT.

The chain employs TRBV30 and TRBJ2-2; checking the TCRdb D call of TRBD1 is not possible without DNA. The CDR3 consists of 14 residues. CDR1 is GTSNPN, CDR2 SVGIG, per germline (reference sequence). The CDR3 loop reads CARGQGTNTGELFF.

CDR3 residues: CSAKAGTGMYEQYF. The chain combines TRBV20-1 with TRBJ2-7; TCRdb returns TRBD1, unconfirmable since there is no DNA. The CDR3 is 14 amino acids. The germline V gene has CDR1 DFQATT and CDR2 SNEGSKA (reference sequence).

The J gene is TRBJ2-1, the V gene TRBV29-1. The CDR3 runs to 13 residues. Germline V gene lookup returns CDR1 SQVTM and CDR2 ANQGSEA. The CDR3 region is CSVLTTSYNEQFF.